Below, 2 T cell receptor beta chains from the same sample are listed, as sequenced in a study of T cell repertoires in cytomegalovirus infection. TCRdb redid the calling of the reads with MiXCR, one entry per CDR3 protein. The sample holds 160,000 or so distinct CDR3 sequences; about 25% are singletons and the top ten take roughly 9.7%. Sample: PBMCs. The receptors come from a human donor in good health (CMV status not recorded). Some clones in this sample may be carry-over from other donors' samples.

The V gene is TRBV9, the J gene TRBJ2-2, with 10 nucleotides matching TRBD2. The CDR3 length is 16 residues. Germline V gene data show CDR1 as SGDLS and CDR2 as YYNGEE. The ends lost 2 bases at V and 2 bases at J; junction bases unmatched: 3. CDR3: CASSVSGGINTGELFF. CDR3 nucleotides: TGTGCCAGCAGCGTTAGCGGGGGGATAAACACCGGGGAGCTGTTTTTT.

For this clonotype: At one end, the junction sequence differs from germline, possibly due to a read error. CDR3: CASSLGERPEPQYF. For the CDR3, the DNA is TGTGCTAGCAGCTTAGGGGAGCGACCAGAACCGCAGTATTTT. The rearrangement links TRBV7-7 to TRBJ2-3, with D possibly called TRBD1 or TRBD2 (5 bases each). The CDR3 consists of 14 residues. Germline-derived CDR1 and CDR2 are SSHAT and FNYEAQ (reference sequence).